The 30 T cell receptor beta chains reported below all come from one sample, sequenced in a study of control samples from healthy donors and cancer patients. TCRdb's table, derived via immunoSEQ multiplex PCR, lists solely in-frame clones and lacks some. The sample holds under 200,000 clones, around 91% seen once. The specimen was blood. These receptors all stem from a woman under 40 in good health.

The chain links TRBV7-2 to TRBJ1-3; 7 bases align to TRBD1. V shed 6 bases and J 2 bases; nucleotides not matched to a gene: 7. The germline V gene encodes CDR1 SGHTA and CDR2 FQGNSA. The CDR3 is 15 residues long. CDR3 loop: CASRPRQGTGNTIYF. CDR3 DNA: TGTGCCAGCAGACCCCGACAGGGAACTGGAAACACCATATATTTT.

The chain carries TRBV5-6 and TRBJ2-5; the D call may be TRBD1 or TRBD2 (5 bases each). Trimming took 6 bases from V and 1 from J, leaving 16 bases between them. This CDR3 is 15 amino acids long. Germline CDR1 reads SGHDT; CDR2 reads YYEEEE. The CDR3 protein is CASTLDGALQETQYF. As DNA, the CDR3 is TGTGCCAGCACCCTGGACGGGGCACTCCAAGAGACCCAGTACTTC. The complete variable domain, with remaining parts taken from reference TRBV5-6 and TRBJ2-5, reads DAGVTQSPTHLIKTRGQQVTLRCSPKSGHDTVSWYQQALGQGPQFIFQYYEEEERQRGNFPDRFSGHQFPNYSSELNVNALLLGDSALYLCASTLDGALQETQYFGPGTRLLVL.

This chain uses TRBV18 with TRBJ2-1; D not resolved. The germline V gene encodes CDR1 KGHSH and CDR2 LQKENI. This CDR3 region has 16 residues. Trimming removed 2 bases at V and 1 base at J, with 12 bases between. CDR3 sequence (DNA): TGTGCCAGCTCACCAGATAGACTTAGATCCTACAATGAGCAGTTCTTC. It encodes CASSPDRLRSYNEQFF.

J is TRBJ1-5 and V is TRBV5-1; maybe TRBD1 (5 bases). V gave up 4 bases and J gave up 5 bases, with 13 bases separating them. The length of the CDR3 is 14 residues. Germline CDR1 reads SGHRS; CDR2 reads YFSETQ. The DNA for the CDR3 is TGCGCCAGCAGCGTGGGAGGGGTTGATCAGCCCCAGCATTTT. Protein: CASSVGGVDQPQHF.

This sequence joins TRBV7-3 and TRBJ1-1, with D uncertain. Between the trimmed V and J ends, which lost 2 bases and 0 bases, there was a span of 7 bases. The CDR3 is made up of 14 amino acids. The germline gives CDR1 SGHTA, CDR2 FQGTGA. CDR3 region: CASSLVPVNTEAFF. CDR3 DNA sequence: TGTGCCAGCAGCTTAGTTCCGGTGAACACTGAAGCTTTCTTT.

The chain couples TRBV3-1 (or the pseudogene TRBV3-2) to TRBJ2-3; weak D call: TRBD2 (6 bases). This CDR3 spans 14 amino acids. The germline V and J ends were trimmed by 4 bases and 2 bases, with 10 bases remaining between them. Per the germline V gene, CDR1 is LGHDT and CDR2 is YNNKEL (reference sequence). CDR3 loop: CASSPRGTTDTQYF. Here the CDR3 DNA reads TGTGCCAGCAGCCCCCGGGGGACCACAGATACGCAGTATTTT.

V is TRBV20-1 and J is TRBJ1-2; D remains unclear. The germline V gene encodes CDR1 DFQATT and CDR2 SNEGSKA (reference sequence). The V and J ends lost 5 bases and 3 bases respectively, with 7 bases between them. The CDR3 is 11 residues long. The CDR3 DNA follows: TGCAGTGCTCTCCTCTACTATGGCTACACCTTC. Encoded protein: CSALLYYGYTF.

This chain uses TRBV28 with TRBJ2-1; 7 nucleotides match TRBD1. Germline lookup yields CDR1 MDHEN and CDR2 SYDVKM. The CDR3 consists of 15 residues. With 5 bases clipped from V and 0 bases from J, the junction kept 4 bases outside the gene matches. The CDR3 coding sequence is TGTGCCAGCAGTAACCGGGACAGCTCCTACAATGAGCAGTTCTTC. Its protein product is CASSNRDSSYNEQFF.

This rearrangement joins TRBV7-3 to TRBJ2-6, with D maybe TRBD1 (5 bases). V was trimmed by 5 bases and J by 0 bases, leaving 8 bases between them. CDR3 length: 15 amino acids. Looked up from germline, CDR1 is SGHTA and CDR2 is FQGTGA. The CDR3 here is CASSRQISGANVLTF. CDR3 nucleotide sequence: TGTGCCAGCAGCCGACAGATCTCTGGGGCCAACGTCCTGACTTTC.

V is TRBV19 and J is TRBJ2-2; D call uncertain. This CDR3 spans 14 amino acids. V dropped 3 bases and J dropped 4 bases, with 9 bases sitting between them. The germline CDR1 and CDR2 sequences are LNHDA and SQIVND (reference sequence). The CDR3 is CASSITSATGELFF. For the CDR3, the DNA is TGTGCCAGTAGTATTACGTCGGCCACCGGGGAGCTGTTTTTT.

By sample fraction, this clone is medium-sized. The chain recombines TRBV7-9 with TRBJ1-2, with no clear D. Germline CDR1 reads SEHNR; CDR2 reads FQNEAQ (reference sequence). This CDR3 contains 11 residues. V lost 5 bases to trimming and J lost 2 bases, with 3 bases between them. For the CDR3, the DNA is TGTGCCAGCAGCCACAACTATGGCTACACCTTC. It encodes CASSHNYGYTF.

This clone was recorded a few times. This same CDR3 is encoded by further DNA sequences in the sample. The rearrangement uses TRBV19 and TRBJ2-3, with D possibly being TRBD2 (6 bases). Trimming stripped 1 base from V and 6 bases from J, with 8 bases between. The germline V gene has CDR1 LNHDA and CDR2 SQIVND (reference sequence). This CDR3 contains 13 residues. CDR3 residues: CASSIGLADTQYF. The CDR3, as DNA: TGTGCCAGTAGTATAGGCCTAGCGGATACGCAGTATTTT.

The chain uses TRBV7-2 and TRBJ2-3; D is perhaps TRBD2 (6 bases). This CDR3 has 15 amino acids. V lost 0 bases and J lost 2, with 9 bases in between. Germline V CDR1 and CDR2: SGHTA, FQGNSA. This CDR3 is CASSLAGLYTDTQYF. CDR3 coding DNA: TGTGCCAGCAGCTTAGCGGGACTGTACACAGATACGCAGTATTTT.

With respect to this clone: Other DNA variants within this sample encode the same CDR3. The chain is built from TRBV5-1 and TRBJ1-2; D remains unclear. V was cut by 0 bases and J by 1 base, with 4 bases left in between. This CDR3 spans 13 amino acids. CDR1 is SGHRS, CDR2 YFSETQ, per germline. The CDR3, as DNA: TGCGCCAGCAGCTTGGGCGGTAACTATGGCTACACCTTC. This translates into CASSLGGNYGYTF.

The V call is TRBV20-1, the J call TRBJ2-7, with TRBD1 as a possible D gene (5 bases). Germline values: CDR1 DFQATT, CDR2 SNEGSKA (reference sequence). Trimming took 3 bases from V and 3 from J, leaving 9 bases between them. The CDR3 extends over 12 amino acids. The DNA for the CDR3 is TGCAGTGCTAGTCAGGGTGGCTACGAGCAGTACTTC. It is translated as CSASQGGYEQYF.

This chain links TRBV27 with TRBJ1-2, with 10 bases identical to TRBD1. V was clipped by 3 bases and J by 6 bases; unmatched bases: 4. In germline, CDR1 is MNHEY, CDR2 SMNVEV (reference sequence). CDR3 length: 14 amino acids. The CDR3 DNA reads TGTGCCAGCAGTTTGTTCGGGACAGGGGATGGCTACACCTTC. Protein product: CASSLFGTGDGYTF.

The chain links TRBV6-5 to TRBJ1-1, with TRBD1 identical over 9 bases. The CDR3 runs to 14 residues. Germline CDR1 and CDR2: MNHEY and SVGAGI. J gave up 1 base and V 6 bases, and 3 bases lay outside the gene matches. CDR3 bases: TGTGCCAGCAGACGGGGACAGGGGAACACTGAAGCTTTCTTT. It codes for CASRRGQGNTEAFF.

CDR3 nucleotide sequence: TGTGCCAGCAGCACCCTAGCGGGAGGATACAATGAGCAGTTCTTC. It encodes CASSTLAGGYNEQFF. The gene calls are TRBV28 and TRBJ2-1; TRBD2 aligns across 11 bases. From germline, CDR1 is MDHEN and CDR2 SYDVKM. The CDR3 extends over 15 amino acids. J was trimmed by 4 bases and V by 6 bases; bases with no gene match: 5. Based on the CDR3 plus reference TRBV28 and TRBJ2-1, the full variable domain is DVKVTQSSRYLVKRTGEKVFLECVQDMDHENMFWYRQDPGLGLRLIYFSYDVKMKEKGDIPEGYSVSREKKERFSLILESASTNQTSMYLCASSTLAGGYNEQFFGPGTRLTVL.

DNA of the CDR3: TGTGCCAGTAGCGGGAGGGGCTACAATGAGCAGTTCTTC. Encoded protein: CASSGRGYNEQFF. V is TRBV6-5 and J is TRBJ2-1, with 11 bases identical to TRBD2. CDR3 length: 13 amino acids. Germline loops: CDR1 MNHEY, CDR2 SVGAGI. V dropped 9 bases and J dropped 3; count of bases not matched to a gene: 1.

This chain links TRBV19 with TRBJ2-7; the D gene is possibly TRBD1 (5 bases). Per germline, CDR1 LNHDA and CDR2 SQIVND (reference sequence). The CDR3 loop spans 12 amino acids. The V end was cut by 4 bases, the J end by 2 bases, with 6 bases between. CDR3: CASSRTPYEQYF. CDR3 coding DNA: TGTGCCAGTAGTAGGACACCCTACGAGCAGTACTTC. The full variable domain, with the rest looked up from reference TRBV19 and TRBJ2-7, is DGGITQSPKYLFRKEGQNVTLSCEQNLNHDAMYWYRQDPGQGLRLIYYSQIVNDFQKGDIAEGYSVSREKKESFPLTVTSAQKNPTAFYLCASSRTPYEQYFGPGTRLTVT.

The chain is built from TRBV2 and TRBJ2-6, with 10 bases fitting TRBD1. The CDR3 has 16 residues. CDR1 and CDR2 from the germline V gene are SNHLY and FYNNEI. The ends lost 8 bases at V and 0 bases at J; junction bases unmatched: 4. The chain's CDR3 is CASRDRGSSGANVLTF. CDR3 bases: TGTGCCAGCCGGGACAGGGGAAGCTCTGGGGCCAACGTCCTGACTTTC.

The rearrangement uses TRBV18 and TRBJ1-1, with unresolved D. Trimming cost V 3 bases and J 1 base, with 9 bases left between them. CDR3 length: 14 residues. Germline-derived CDR1 and CDR2 are KGHSH and LQKENI. The CDR3 DNA is TGTGCCAGCTCACCGGGAATCAGGAACACTGAAGCTTTCTTT. Translating it yields CASSPGIRNTEAFF.

The chain uses TRBV6-5 and TRBJ1-3, with 7 bases fitting TRBD1. V lost 6 bases, J lost 0 bases, and 5 bases stayed unmatched. Germline CDR1 reads MNHEY; CDR2 reads SVGAGI. The CDR3 runs to 15 residues. The CDR3 region is CASSLDRSSGNTIYF. The CDR3, as DNA: TGTGCCAGCAGCCTGGACAGGAGCTCTGGAAACACCATATATTTT.

This clone was detected only once. The V and J genes are TRBV7-9 and TRBJ2-5, with TRBD2 matching over 11 bases. The CDR3 has 15 residues. V lost 5 bases to trimming and J lost 2 bases; unmatched junction nucleotides: 4. In germline, CDR1 is SEHNR, CDR2 FQNEAQ (reference sequence). CDR3 loop: CASSASGRRQETQYF. The CDR3 DNA reads TGTGCCAGCAGCGCTAGCGGGAGGAGGCAAGAGACCCAGTACTTC.

The V call is TRBV14, the J call TRBJ2-7; 10 positions agree with TRBD2. V was pared by 3 bases and J by 4 bases, with 6 bases of the junction left unmatched. Per germline, CDR1 SGHDN and CDR2 FVKESK. This CDR3 has 15 amino acids. The CDR3 bases are TGTGCCAGCAGCCAGAAGCGGGGGGGCGGTTACGAGCAGTACTTC. Translation: CASSQKRGGGYEQYF.

The chain carries TRBV12-3 or TRBV12-4 and TRBJ2-7, with D possibly being TRBD2 (5 bases). Trimming cost V 4 bases and J 4 bases, with 11 bases left between them. The CDR3 is made up of 13 amino acids. Written as DNA, the CDR3 is TGTGCCAGCAGTTCCACGGGGTCGTACGAGCAGTACTTC. The encoded protein is CASSSTGSYEQYF.

The genes are TRBV7-9 and TRBJ1-2; D is unresolved. The CDR3 consists of 13 residues. Germline CDR1 SEHNR, CDR2 FQNEAQ (reference sequence). V was clipped by 5 bases and J by 6 bases, with 13 bases between them. The CDR3 here is CASSEQEADGYTF. The CDR3 coding sequence is TGTGCCAGCAGCGAGCAGGAGGCGGATGGCTACACCTTC.

This sequence joins TRBV27 and TRBJ2-7; unclear D gene. V was pared by 0 bases and J by 2 bases, with 11 bases between. This CDR3 is 15 amino acids long. Germline CDR1 is MNHEY and CDR2 is SMNVEV (reference sequence). The CDR3 nucleotides read TGTGCCAGCAGTTTATCATGGACCATTACCTACGAGCAGTACTTC. This gives the protein CASSLSWTITYEQYF.

The V gene is TRBV3-1 (or the pseudogene TRBV3-2), the J gene TRBJ1-2; D is unresolved. Trimming pared 3 bases from V and 6 bases from J, leaving 8 bases between. CDR1 is LGHDT and CDR2 is YNNKEL in the germline V gene (reference sequence). The CDR3 sequence is 12 residues long. The CDR3 bases are TGTGCCAGCAGCCAGGGGTGGGATGGCTACACCTTC. Amino acids: CASSQGWDGYTF.

J is TRBJ1-2 and V is TRBV2; weak D call: TRBD1 (5 bases). Germline CDR1 and CDR2: SNHLY and FYNNEI. Trimming shortened V by 2 bases and J by 8 bases, and 12 bases separated the two germline ends. The CDR3 has 13 residues. The CDR3 loop is CASSESWGMGYTF. As DNA, the CDR3 is TGTGCCAGCAGTGAAAGTTGGGGGATGGGCTACACCTTC.